This T cell receptor beta chain stems from a study of immune reconstitution after stem cell transplant in scleroderma (dated 2017 in TCRdb). Library creation used RT-PCR. The sequencing machine was an Illumina MiSeq. TCRdb trimmed the raw reads at Q25, called clones with MiXCR and kept productive beta chains. Each CDR3 protein gets just one entry, which takes the most common genes and DNA from the rows behind it. This sample holds about 3,200 distinct CDR3 sequences; approximately 10% were observed only once. Approximately 10% of the sample is held by the ten biggest clonotypes. CDR1 and CDR2 were assigned from the germline V gene as MGHRA and YSYEKL. Taken from cysteine to phenylalanine, the CDR3 has 13 residues. The sequence is cut down to CDR3 DNA, 39 bases in frame from base 1. The V end loses 5 bases and the J end loses 5 bases, and a stretch of 12 bases separates them. Comments on this clonotype: Its antigen remains undetermined. The input lacks base qualities; no much larger clone sits a single base away.

This receptor was identified in a female donor with systemic sclerosis. This sample was obtained before or after autologous hematopoietic stem cell transplantation (not recorded which). This chain joins TRBV4-1 to TRBJ2-5; the D region possibly corresponds to TRBD2 (5 bases align). The CDR3 reads as follows: CASSSEGGETQYF. The DNA sequence follows: TGCGCCAGCAGCTCCGAGGGCGGGGAGACCCAGTACTTC.